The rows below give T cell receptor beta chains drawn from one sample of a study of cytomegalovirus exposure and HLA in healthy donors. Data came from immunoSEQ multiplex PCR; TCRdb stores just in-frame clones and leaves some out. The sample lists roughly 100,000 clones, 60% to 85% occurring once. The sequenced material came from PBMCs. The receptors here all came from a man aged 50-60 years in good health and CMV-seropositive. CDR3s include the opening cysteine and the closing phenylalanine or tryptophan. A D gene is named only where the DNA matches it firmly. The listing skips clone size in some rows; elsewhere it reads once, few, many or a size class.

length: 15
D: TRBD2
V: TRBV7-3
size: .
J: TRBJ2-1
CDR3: CASSLTSGREGEQFF
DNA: TGTGCCAGCAGCCTGACTAGCGGGAGGGAGGGTGAGCAGTTCTTC

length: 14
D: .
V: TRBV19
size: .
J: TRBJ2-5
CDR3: CATRNHAGIETQYF
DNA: TGTGCCACCAGAAACCACGCAGGGATAGAGACCCAGTACTTC

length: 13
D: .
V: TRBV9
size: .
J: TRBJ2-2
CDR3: CASSVDLVGELFF
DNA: TGTGCCAGCAGCGTAGATCTTGTCGGGGAGCTGTTTTTT

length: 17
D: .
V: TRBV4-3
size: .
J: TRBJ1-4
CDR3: CASSQDQARATNEKLFF
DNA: TGCGCCAGCAGCCAAGATCAGGCTCGAGCAACTAATGAAAAACTGTTTTTT

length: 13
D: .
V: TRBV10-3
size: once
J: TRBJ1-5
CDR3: CAISERAGQPQHF
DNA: TGTGCCATCAGTGAAAGGGCGGGTCAGCCCCAGCATTTT

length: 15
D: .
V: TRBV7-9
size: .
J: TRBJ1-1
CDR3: CASSLMGGVNTEAFF
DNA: TGTGCCAGCAGCTTAATGGGGGGGGTAAACACTGAAGCTTTCTTT

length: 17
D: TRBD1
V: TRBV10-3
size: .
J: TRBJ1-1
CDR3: CAISVDRVSLLNTEAFF
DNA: TGTGCCATCAGTGTCGACAGGGTTTCCCTTTTGAACACTGAAGCTTTCTTT

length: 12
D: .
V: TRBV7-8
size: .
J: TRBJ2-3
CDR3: CASSGGADTQYF
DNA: TGTGCCAGCAGCGGAGGGGCAGATACGCAGTATTTT

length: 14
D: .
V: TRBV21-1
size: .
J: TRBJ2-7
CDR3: CASRAGARDYEQYF
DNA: TGTGCCAGCAGAGCAGGGGCCAGGGACTACGAGCAGTACTTC

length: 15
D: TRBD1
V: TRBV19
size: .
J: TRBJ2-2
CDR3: CASSTQVTGTGELFF
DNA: TGTGCCAGTAGTACGCAAGTGACAGGGACCGGGGAGCTGTTTTTT

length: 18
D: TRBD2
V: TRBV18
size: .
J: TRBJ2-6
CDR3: CASSQFGGGSSGANVLTF
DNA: TGTGCCAGCTCACAATTCGGTGGCGGGAGTTCTGGGGCCAACGTCCTGACTTTC

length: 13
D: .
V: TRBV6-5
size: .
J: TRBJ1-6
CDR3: CASAVGRGSSIHF
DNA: .

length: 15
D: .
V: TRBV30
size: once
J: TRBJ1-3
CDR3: CAWSLGFNSGNTIYF
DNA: TGTGCCTGGAGTTTGGGCTTTAACTCTGGAAACACCATATATTTT

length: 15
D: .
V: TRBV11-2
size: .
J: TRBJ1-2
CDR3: CASSLESSGNYGYTF
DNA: TGTGCCAGCAGCTTAGAATCGTCGGGGAACTATGGCTACACCTTC

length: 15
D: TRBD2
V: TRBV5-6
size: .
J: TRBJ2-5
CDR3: CASSFVAGGQKTQYF
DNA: TGTGCCAGCAGCTTTGTAGCGGGAGGGCAGAAGACCCAGTACTTC

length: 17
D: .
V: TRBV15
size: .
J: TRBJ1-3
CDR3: CATSRGGHRDSGNTIYF
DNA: TGTGCCACCAGCAGAGGGGGACACCGTGACTCTGGAAACACCATATATTTT

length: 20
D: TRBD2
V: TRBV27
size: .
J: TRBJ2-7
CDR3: CASSLSWAGPAGGSSYEQYF
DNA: TGTGCCAGCAGTTTAAGCTGGGCGGGGCCAGCGGGAGGGAGCTCCTACGAGCAGTACTTC

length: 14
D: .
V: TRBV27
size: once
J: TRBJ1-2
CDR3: CASSFSGGGYGYTF
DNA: TGTGCCAGCAGTTTTTCCGGCGGGGGCTATGGCTACACCTTC

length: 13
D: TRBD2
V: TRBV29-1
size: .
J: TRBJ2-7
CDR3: CSVDMPGGYEQYF
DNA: TGCAGCGTTGATATGCCGGGGGGTTACGAGCAGTACTTC

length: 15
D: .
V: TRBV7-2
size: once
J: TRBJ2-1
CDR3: CASSLSSASYNEQFF
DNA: TGTGCCAGCAGCTTATCCAGCGCCTCCTACAATGAGCAGTTCTTC

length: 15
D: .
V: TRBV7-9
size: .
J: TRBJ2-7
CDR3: CASSLVVAGVHEQYF
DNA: TGTGCCAGCAGCTTAGTTGTCGCAGGGGTCCACGAGCAGTACTTC

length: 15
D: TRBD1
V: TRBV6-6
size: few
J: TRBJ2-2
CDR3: CASSYSQGAHGELFF
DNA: TGTGCCAGCAGTTACTCTCAGGGGGCGCACGGGGAGCTGTTTTTT

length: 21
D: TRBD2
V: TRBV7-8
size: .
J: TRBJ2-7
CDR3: CASSLASLVGTSGRYAYEQYF
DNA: TGTGCCAGCAGCTTAGCGTCCCTCGTGGGGACTAGCGGGAGATACGCCTACGAGCAGTACTTC

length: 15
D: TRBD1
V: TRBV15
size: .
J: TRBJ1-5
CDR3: CATSSGQGSNQPQHF
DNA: TGTGCCACCAGTTCAGGACAGGGTTCCAATCAGCCCCAGCATTTT

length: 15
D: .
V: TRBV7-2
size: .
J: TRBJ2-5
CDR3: CASSLYLARGETQYF
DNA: TGTGCCAGCAGCTTATACTTAGCGCGGGGAGAGACCCAGTACTTC

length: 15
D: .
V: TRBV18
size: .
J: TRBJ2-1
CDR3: CASSPPMTGGGEQFF
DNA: TGTGCCAGCTCACCACCGATGACAGGTGGGGGTGAGCAGTTCTTC

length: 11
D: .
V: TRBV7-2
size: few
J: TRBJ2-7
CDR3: CASSPLDEQYF
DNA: TGTGCCAGCAGCCCTCTCGACGAGCAGTACTTC

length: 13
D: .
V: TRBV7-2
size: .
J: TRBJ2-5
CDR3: CASSSYRESRQYF
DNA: TGTGCCAGCAGCTCGTACAGGGAATCACGGCAGTACTTC

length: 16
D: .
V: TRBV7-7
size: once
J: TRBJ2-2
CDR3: CASSRAVATNTGELFF
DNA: TGTGCCAGCAGCCGAGCGGTTGCCACAAACACCGGGGAGCTGTTTTTT

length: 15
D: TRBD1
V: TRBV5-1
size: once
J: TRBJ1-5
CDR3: CASSSGQGESQPQHF
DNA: TGCGCCAGCAGCTCGGGACAGGGAGAAAGTCAGCCCCAGCATTTT

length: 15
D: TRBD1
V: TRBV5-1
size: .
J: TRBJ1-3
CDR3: CASSLAPGGGNTIYF
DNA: TGCGCCAGCAGCTTGGCGCCAGGGGGAGGAAACACCATATATTTT

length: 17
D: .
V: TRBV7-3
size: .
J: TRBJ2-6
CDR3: CASSLKLVGAGANVLTF
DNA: TGTGCCAGCAGCTTAAAGCTAGTGGGAGCCGGGGCCAACGTCCTGACTTTC

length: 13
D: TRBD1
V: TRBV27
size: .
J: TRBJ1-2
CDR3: CASSKTGAYGYTF
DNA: TGTGCCAGCAGTAAGACAGGGGCCTATGGCTACACCTTC

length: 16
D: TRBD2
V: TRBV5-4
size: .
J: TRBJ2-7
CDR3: CASSRINSGTRYEQYF
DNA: TGTGCCAGCAGCCGCATTAATAGCGGGACCCGCTACGAGCAGTACTTC

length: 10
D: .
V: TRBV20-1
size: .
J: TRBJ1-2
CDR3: CSAPEEGYTF
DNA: TGCAGTGCCCCGGAGGAGGGCTACACCTTC

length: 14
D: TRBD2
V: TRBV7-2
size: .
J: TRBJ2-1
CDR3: CASSLGPAGTEQFF
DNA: TGTGCCAGCAGCTTAGGCCCAGCGGGAACTGAGCAGTTCTTC

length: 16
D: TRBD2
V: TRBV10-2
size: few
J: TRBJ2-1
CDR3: CASRGTSGSSYNEQFF
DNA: TGCGCCAGCAGGGGGACTAGCGGGAGCTCCTACAATGAGCAGTTCTTC

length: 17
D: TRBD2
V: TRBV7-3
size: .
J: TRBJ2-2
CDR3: CASSLIGGGLGDGELFF
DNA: TGTGCCAGCAGCTTAATCGGGGGGGGTCTCGGGGACGGGGAGCTGTTTTTT

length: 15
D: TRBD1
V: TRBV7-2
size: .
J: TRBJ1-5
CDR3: CASSRDRERNQPQHF
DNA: TGTGCCAGCAGCAGGGACAGGGAAAGAAATCAGCCCCAGCATTTT

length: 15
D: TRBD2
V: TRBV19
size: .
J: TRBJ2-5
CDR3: CASSTPGGRQETQYF
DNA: TGTGCCAGTAGTACCCCCGGCGGGAGACAAGAGACCCAATACTTC

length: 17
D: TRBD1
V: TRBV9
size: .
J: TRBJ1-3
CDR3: CASSVTLGTGNGNTIYF
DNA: TGTGCCAGCAGCGTAACACTCGGGACAGGGAATGGAAACACCATATATTTT

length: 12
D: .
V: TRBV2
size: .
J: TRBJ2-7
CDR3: CASTGTSREQYF
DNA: TGTGCCAGTACTGGGACTTCGAGGGAGCAGTACTTC

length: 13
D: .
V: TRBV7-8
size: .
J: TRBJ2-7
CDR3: CASSLREDIEQYF
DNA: TGTGCCAGCAGCCTAAGAGAAGATATCGAGCAGTACTTC